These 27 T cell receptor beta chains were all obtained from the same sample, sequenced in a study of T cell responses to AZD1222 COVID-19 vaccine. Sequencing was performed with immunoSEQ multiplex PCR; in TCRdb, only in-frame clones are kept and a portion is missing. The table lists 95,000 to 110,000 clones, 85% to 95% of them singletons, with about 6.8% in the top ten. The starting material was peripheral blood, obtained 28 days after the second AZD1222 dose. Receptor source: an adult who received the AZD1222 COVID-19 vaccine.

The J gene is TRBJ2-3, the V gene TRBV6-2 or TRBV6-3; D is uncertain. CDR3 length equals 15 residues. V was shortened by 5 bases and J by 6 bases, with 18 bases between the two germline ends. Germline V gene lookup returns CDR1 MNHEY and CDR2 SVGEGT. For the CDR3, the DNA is TGTGCCAGCAGTCGATCCGGGTCCCTCCCCGATACGCAGTATTTT. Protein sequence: CASSRSGSLPDTQYF.

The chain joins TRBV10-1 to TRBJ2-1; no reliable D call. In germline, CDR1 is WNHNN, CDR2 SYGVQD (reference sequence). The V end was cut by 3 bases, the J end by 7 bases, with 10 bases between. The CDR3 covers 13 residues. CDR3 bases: TGCGCCAGCAGTGACGTGGGTTTGAATGAGCAGTTCTTC. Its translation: CASSDVGLNEQFF.

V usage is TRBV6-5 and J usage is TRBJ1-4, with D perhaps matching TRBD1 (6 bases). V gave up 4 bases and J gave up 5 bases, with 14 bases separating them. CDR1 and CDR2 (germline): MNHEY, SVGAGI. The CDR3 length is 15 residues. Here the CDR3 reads CASSSQGGSNEKLFF. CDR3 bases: TGTGCCAGCAGTTCACAGGGAGGGTCAAATGAAAAACTGTTTTTT.

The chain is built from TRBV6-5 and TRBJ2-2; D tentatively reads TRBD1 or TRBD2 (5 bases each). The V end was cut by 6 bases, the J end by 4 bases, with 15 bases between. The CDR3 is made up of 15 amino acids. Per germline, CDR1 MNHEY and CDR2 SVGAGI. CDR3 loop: CASSSGTHTTGELFF. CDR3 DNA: TGTGCCAGCAGCTCCGGGACCCATACCACCGGGGAGCTGTTTTTT.

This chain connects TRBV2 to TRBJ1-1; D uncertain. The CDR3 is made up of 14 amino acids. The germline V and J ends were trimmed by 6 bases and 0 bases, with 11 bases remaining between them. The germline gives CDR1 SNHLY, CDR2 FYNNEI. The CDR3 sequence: CASRTPALNTEAFF. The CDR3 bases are TGTGCCAGCAGGACGCCGGCCTTGAACACTGAAGCTTTCTTT.

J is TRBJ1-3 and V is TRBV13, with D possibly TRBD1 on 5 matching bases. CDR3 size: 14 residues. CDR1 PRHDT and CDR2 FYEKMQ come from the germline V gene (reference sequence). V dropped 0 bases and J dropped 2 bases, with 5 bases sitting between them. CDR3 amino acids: CASSLGTAGNTIYF. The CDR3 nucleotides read TGTGCCAGCAGCTTAGGGACAGCTGGAAACACCATATATTTT.

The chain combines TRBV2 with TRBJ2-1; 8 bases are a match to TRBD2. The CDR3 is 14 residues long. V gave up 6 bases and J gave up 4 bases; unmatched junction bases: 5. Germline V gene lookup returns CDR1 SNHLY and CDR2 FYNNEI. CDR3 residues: CASRSGTSYNEQFF. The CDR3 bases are TGTGCCAGCAGATCCGGGACTAGTTACAATGAGCAGTTCTTC.

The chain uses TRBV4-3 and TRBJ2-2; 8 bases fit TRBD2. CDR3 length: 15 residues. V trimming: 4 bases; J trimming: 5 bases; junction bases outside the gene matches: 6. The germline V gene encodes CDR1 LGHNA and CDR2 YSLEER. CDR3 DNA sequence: TGCGCCAGCAGCCTCACGGCGGGAGGAACCGGGGAGCTGTTTTTT. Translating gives CASSLTAGGTGELFF.

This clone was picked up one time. The CDR3 DNA follows: TGCGCCAGCAGCTTGAAACTAGCGGGATTTCAAGAGACCCAGTACTTC. Protein: CASSLKLAGFQETQYF. V gene TRBV5-1 combines with J gene TRBJ2-5; 10 nucleotides align to TRBD2. Germline V gene sequence: CDR1 SGHRS, CDR2 YFSETQ. V trimming: 1 base; J trimming: 2 bases; junction bases outside the gene matches: 5. This CDR3 contains 16 residues.

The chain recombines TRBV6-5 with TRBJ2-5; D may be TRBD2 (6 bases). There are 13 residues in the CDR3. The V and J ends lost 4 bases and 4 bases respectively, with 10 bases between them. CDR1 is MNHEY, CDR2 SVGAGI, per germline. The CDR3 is CASSSGRRETQYF. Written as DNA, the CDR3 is TGTGCCAGCAGTTCCGGGAGACGAGAGACCCAGTACTTC.

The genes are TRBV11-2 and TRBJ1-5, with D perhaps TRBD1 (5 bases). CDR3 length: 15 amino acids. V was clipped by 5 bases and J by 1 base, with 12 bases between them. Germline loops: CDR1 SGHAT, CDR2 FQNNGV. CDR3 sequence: CASSQAGGSNQPQHF. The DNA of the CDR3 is TGTGCCAGCAGCCAAGCGGGGGGGAGCAATCAGCCCCAGCATTTT.

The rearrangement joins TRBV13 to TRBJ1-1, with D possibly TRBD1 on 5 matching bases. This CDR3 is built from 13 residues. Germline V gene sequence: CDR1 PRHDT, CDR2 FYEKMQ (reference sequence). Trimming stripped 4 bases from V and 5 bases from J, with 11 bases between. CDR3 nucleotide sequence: TGTGCCAGCAGCTCCCAGGGAGTAACTGAAGCTTTCTTT. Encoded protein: CASSSQGVTEAFF.

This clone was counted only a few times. CDR3 DNA: TGTGCCAGCAGTTACTCGACAGATTCCTATGGCTACACCTTC. It yields the protein CASSYSTDSYGYTF. This sequence joins TRBV6-5 and TRBJ1-2; D perhaps matches TRBD1 (5 bases). The germline CDR1 and CDR2 sequences are MNHEY and SVGAGI. The CDR3 spans 14 residues. V was shortened by 0 bases and J by 4 bases, with 9 bases between the two germline ends.

As DNA, the CDR3 is TGCGCCAGCAGCCAAGAGGGGGTCTCCAAAGAGACCCAGTACTTC. Its translation is CASSQEGVSKETQYF. The chain links TRBV4-1 to TRBJ2-5; D tentatively fits TRBD1 or TRBD2 (5 bases each). The germline V gene has CDR1 MGHRA and CDR2 YSYEKL. V lost 0 bases to trimming and J lost 3 bases, with 11 bases between them. This CDR3 has 15 amino acids.

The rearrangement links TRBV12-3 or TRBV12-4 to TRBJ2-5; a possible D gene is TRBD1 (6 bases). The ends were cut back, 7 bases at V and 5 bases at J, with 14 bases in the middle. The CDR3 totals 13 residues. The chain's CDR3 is CASTSAGVETQYF. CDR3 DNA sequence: TGTGCCAGCACCTCTGCAGGGGTGGAGACCCAGTACTTC.

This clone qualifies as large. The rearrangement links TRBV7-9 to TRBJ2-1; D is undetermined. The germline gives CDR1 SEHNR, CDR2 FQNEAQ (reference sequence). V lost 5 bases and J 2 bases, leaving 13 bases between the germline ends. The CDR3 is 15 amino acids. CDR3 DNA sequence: TGTGCCAGCAGCCGCGGTCGGCTAACCTACAATGAGCAGTTCTTC. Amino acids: CASSRGRLTYNEQFF.

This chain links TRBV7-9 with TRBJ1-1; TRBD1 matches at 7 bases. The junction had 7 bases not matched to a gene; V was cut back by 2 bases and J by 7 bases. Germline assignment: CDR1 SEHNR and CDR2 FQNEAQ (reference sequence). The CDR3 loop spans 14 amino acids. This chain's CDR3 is CASSLTTGVYEAFF. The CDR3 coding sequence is TGTGCCAGCAGCTTAACCACAGGGGTTTATGAAGCTTTCTTT.

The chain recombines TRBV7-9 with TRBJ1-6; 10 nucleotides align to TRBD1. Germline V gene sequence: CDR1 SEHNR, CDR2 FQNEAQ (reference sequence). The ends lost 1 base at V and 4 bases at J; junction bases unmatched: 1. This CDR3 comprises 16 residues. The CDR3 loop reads CASSLGTGGYNSPLHF. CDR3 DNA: TGTGCCAGCAGCTTAGGGACAGGGGGTTATAATTCACCCCTCCACTTT.

CDR3 coding DNA: TGTGCCAGCACCCTAGGGGTATCTGGAAACACCATATATTTT. It yields the protein CASTLGVSGNTIYF. This chain joins TRBV5-4 and TRBJ1-3; tentative D call: TRBD1 (5 bases). The germline V gene has CDR1 SGHNT and CDR2 YYREEE (reference sequence). The germline V and J ends were trimmed by 6 bases and 1 base, with 11 bases remaining between them. The CDR3 has 14 amino acids.

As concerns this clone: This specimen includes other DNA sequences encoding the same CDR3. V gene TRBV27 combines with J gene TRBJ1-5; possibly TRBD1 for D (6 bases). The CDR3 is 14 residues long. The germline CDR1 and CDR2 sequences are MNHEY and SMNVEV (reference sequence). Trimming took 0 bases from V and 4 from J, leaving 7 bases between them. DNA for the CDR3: TGTGCCAGCAGTTTATCAGGGGGGAATCAGCCCCAGCATTTT. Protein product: CASSLSGGNQPQHF.

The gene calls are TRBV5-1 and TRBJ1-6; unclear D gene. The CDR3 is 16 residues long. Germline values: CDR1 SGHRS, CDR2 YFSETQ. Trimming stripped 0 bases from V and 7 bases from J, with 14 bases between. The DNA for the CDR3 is TGCGCCAGCAGCTTGGCCGTCAGCAGATTAAATTCACCCCTCCACTTT. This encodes CASSLAVSRLNSPLHF.

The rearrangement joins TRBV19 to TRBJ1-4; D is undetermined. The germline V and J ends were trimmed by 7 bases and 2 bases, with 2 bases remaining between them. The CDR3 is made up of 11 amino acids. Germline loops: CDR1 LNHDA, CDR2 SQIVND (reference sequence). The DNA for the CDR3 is TGTGCCAGTACTACTAATGAAAAACTGTTTTTT. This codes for CASTTNEKLFF.

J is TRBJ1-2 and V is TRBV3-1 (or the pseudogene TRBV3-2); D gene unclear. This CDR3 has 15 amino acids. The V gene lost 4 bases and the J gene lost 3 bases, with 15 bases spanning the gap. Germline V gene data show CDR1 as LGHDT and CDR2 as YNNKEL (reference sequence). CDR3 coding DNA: TGTGCCAGCAGCCGCTTCGCCGTAACTGACTATGGCTACACCTTC. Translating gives CASSRFAVTDYGYTF.

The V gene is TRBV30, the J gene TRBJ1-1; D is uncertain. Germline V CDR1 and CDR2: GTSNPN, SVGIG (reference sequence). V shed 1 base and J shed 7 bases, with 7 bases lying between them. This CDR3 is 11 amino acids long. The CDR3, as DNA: TGTGCCTGGAGTGGGGATGGTGAAGCTTTCTTT. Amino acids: CAWSGDGEAFF.

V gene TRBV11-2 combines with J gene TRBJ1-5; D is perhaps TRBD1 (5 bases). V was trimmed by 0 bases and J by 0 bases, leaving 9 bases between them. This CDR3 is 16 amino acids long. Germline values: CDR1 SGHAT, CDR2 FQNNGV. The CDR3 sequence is CASSLEGLYSNQPQHF. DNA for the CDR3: TGTGCCAGCAGCTTAGAGGGACTGTATAGCAATCAGCCCCAGCATTTT.

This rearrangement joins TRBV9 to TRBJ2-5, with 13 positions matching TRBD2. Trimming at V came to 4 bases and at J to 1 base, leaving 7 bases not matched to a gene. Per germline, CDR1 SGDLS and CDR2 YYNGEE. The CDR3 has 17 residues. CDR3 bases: TGTGCCAGCAGCCCGAGTAGACTAGCGGGAGGCCAAGAGACCCAGTACTTC. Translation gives CASSPSRLAGGQETQYF.

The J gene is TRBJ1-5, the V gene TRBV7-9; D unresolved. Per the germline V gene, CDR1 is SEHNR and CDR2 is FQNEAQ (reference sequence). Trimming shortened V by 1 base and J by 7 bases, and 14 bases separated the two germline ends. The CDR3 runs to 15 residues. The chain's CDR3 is CASSLEVGRGQPQHF. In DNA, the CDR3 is TGTGCCAGCAGCTTAGAAGTGGGGAGAGGCCAGCCCCAGCATTTT.